This T cell receptor (beta chain) emerged from a study of monozygotic twins with cystic fibrosis. At the level of the study: Library input was approximately 3.1 micrograms of fragmented DNA, with approximately 14 PCR cycles. The study, taken as a whole, reports: The repertoire was suggested to be naive-dominated, clonality median around 0.01. J usage was most co-twin-similar in 8 of 16 pairs, V in 13. Shared CDR3 numbers were not associated with age, concordance or severity.

Sequencing was performed with immunoSEQ multiplex PCR; in TCRdb, only in-frame clones are kept and a portion is missing. The table has about 21,000 clones, about 89% seen once; the top ten hold roughly 1.5%. Per the germline V gene, CDR1 is LNHDA and CDR2 is SQIVND (reference sequence). This CDR3 spans 13 amino acids. The V end was cut by 6 bases, the J end by 4 bases, with 12 bases between. Comments on this clone: Its matching antigen is unknown.

The sample was blood. This rearrangement joins TRBV19 to TRBJ1-2, with D uncertain. The clonotype originates from a girl aged 2-10 years with cystic fibrosis. The CDR3 DNA reads as TGTGCCAGTAGGGACGGAGCCGGCTATGGCTACACCTTC. Its protein product is CASRDGAGYGYTF.